What follows is one T cell receptor beta chain and its context. Its specificity is not known. The sample belongs to a study of PD-L1 blockade in urothelial cancer. Study overall: T cells were recovered from blood samples at a median of around 140,000.

Repertoires were generated with immunoSEQ multiplex PCR, while TCRdb's copy carries only in-frame clones and drops some. The profile shows some 54,000 clones, 84% of them singletons. CDR1 and CDR2 from the germline V gene are SGHNT and YYREEE (reference sequence). J was trimmed by 0 bases and V by 4 bases; bases with no gene match: 15. The length of the CDR3 is 19 residues. General observations from the study: Clonality of blood TCR below the median before treatment predicted better survival.

There were between 1 and 8 samples from each patient, taken pretreatment and on-treatment. The source of this sequence is a man in his forties with urothelial cancer. This sample comprised PBMCs, obtained around atezolizumab (anti-PD-L1) treatment. The rearrangement links TRBV5-4 to TRBJ1-2; TRBD1 matches 10 bases. CDR3 region: CASSPSIFDRGQSNYGYTF. CDR3 nucleotides: TGTGCCAGCAGCCCAAGCATTTTCGACAGGGGGCAATCTAACTATGGCTACACCTTC.